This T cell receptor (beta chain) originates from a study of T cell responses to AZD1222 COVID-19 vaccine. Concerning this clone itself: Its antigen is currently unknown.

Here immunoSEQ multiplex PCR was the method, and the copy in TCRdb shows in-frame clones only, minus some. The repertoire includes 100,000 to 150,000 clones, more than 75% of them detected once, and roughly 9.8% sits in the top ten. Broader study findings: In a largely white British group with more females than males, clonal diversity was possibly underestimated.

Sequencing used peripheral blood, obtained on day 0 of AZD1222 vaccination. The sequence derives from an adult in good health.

The CDR3 protein is CASSQVNLVATDTQYF. The CDR3 DNA sequence: TGCGCCAGCAGCCAAGTAAATCTCGTGGCCACAGATACGCAGTATTTT. The chain carries TRBV4-1 and TRBJ2-3; D is ambiguous. V lost 1 base and J lost 2, with 13 bases in between. Germline CDR1 MGHRA, CDR2 YSYEKL. The CDR3 has 16 residues.